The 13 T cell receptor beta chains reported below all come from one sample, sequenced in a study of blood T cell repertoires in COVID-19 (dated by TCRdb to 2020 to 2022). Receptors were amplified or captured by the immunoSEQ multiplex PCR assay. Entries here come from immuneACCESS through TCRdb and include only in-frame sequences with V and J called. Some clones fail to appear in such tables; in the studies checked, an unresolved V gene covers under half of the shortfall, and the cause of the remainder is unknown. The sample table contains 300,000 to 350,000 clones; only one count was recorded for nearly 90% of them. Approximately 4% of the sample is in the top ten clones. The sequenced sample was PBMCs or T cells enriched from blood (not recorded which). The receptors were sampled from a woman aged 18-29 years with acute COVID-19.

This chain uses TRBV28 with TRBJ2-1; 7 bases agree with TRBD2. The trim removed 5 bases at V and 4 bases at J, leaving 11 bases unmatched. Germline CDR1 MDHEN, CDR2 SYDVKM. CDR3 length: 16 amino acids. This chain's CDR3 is CASSPGGASGYNEQFF. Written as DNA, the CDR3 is TGTGCCAGCAGTCCGGGGGGTGCTAGCGGTTACAATGAGCAGTTCTTC.

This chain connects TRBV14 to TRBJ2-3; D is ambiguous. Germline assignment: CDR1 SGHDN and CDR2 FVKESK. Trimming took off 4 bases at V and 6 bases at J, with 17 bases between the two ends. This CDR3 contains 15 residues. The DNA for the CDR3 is TGTGCCAGCAGCCGGGTAGTAGGAGCTCTGGATACGCAGTATTTT. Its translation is CASSRVVGALDTQYF. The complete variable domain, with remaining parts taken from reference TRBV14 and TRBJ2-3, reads EAGVTQFPSHSVIEKGQTVTLRCDPISGHDNLYWYRRVMGKEIKFLLHFVKESKQDESGMPNNRFLAERTGGTYSTLKVQPAELEDSGVYFCASSRVVGALDTQYFGPGTRLTVL.

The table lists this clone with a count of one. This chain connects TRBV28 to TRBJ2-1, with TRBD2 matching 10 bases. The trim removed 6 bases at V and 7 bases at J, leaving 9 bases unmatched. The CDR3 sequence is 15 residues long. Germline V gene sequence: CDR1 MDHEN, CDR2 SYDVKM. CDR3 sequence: CASRTGTSASNEQFF. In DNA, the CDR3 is TGTGCCAGCAGAACCGGGACTAGCGCCTCTAATGAGCAGTTCTTC.

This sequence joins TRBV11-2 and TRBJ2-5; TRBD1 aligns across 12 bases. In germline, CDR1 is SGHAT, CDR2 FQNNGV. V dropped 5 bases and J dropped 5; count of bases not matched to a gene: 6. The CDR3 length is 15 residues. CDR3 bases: TGTGCCAGCAGCCCCGGGACAGGGGGCAGGGAGACCCAGTACTTC. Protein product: CASSPGTGGRETQYF.

CDR3 in DNA: TGTGCCAGCAGCTTCCCGGGTCTCGTCTACAATGAGCAGTTCTTC. Its translation is CASSFPGLVYNEQFF. This rearrangement joins TRBV3-1 (or the pseudogene TRBV3-2) to TRBJ2-1; no clear D gene. The CDR3 is 15 amino acids. Germline V CDR1 and CDR2: LGHDT, YNNKEL (reference sequence). V gave up 5 bases and J gave up 3 bases, with 14 bases separating them.

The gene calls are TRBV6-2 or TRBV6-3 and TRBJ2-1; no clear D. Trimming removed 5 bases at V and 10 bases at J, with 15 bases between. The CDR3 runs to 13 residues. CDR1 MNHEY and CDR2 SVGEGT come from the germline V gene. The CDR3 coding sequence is TGTGCCAGCAGTCCCCGCACCCTCAGAGAGCAGTTCTTC. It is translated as CASSPRTLREQFF.

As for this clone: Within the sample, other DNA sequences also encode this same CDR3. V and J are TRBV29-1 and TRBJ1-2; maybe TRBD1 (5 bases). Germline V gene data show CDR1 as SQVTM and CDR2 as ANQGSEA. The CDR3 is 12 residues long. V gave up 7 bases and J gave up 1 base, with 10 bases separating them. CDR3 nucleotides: TGCAGCGCGGGGACGGGTAACTATGGCTACACCTTC. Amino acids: CSAGTGNYGYTF.

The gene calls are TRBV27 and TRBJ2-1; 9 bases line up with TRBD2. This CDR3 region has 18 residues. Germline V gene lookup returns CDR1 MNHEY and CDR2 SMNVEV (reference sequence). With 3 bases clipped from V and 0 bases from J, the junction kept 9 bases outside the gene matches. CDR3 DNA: TGTGCCAGCAGTTTCACCTGGACTAGCGCGAGCTCCTACAATGAGCAGTTCTTC. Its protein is CASSFTWTSASSYNEQFF.

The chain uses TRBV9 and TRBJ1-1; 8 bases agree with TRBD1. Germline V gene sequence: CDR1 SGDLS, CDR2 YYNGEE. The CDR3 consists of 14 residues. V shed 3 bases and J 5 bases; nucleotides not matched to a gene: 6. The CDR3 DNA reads TGTGCCAGCAGCGGACAGGACAGGGCAACTGAAGCTTTCTTT. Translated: CASSGQDRATEAFF.

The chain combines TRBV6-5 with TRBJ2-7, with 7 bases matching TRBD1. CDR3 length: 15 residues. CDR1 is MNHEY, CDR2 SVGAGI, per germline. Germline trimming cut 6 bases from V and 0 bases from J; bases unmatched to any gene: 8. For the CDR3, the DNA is TGTGCCAGCAGCCCAGCAGGGGGAAGCTCCTACGAGCAGTACTTC. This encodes CASSPAGGSSYEQYF.

The CDR3 loop is CASSEAAEANTGELFF. In DNA form, the CDR3 reads TGTGCCAGCAGCGAGGCTGCGGAAGCGAACACCGGGGAGCTGTTTTTT. The chain uses TRBV9 and TRBJ2-2; D remains unclear. The germline V and J ends were trimmed by 3 bases and 0 bases, with 12 bases remaining between them. This CDR3 region has 16 residues. The germline V gene encodes CDR1 SGDLS and CDR2 YYNGEE.

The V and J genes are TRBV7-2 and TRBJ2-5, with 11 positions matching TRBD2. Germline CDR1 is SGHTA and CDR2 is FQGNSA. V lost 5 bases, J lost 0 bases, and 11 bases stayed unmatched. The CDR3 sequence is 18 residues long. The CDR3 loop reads CASSRAGTSGVYQETQYF. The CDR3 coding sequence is TGTGCCAGCAGCAGGGCCGGGACTAGCGGAGTCTACCAAGAGACCCAGTACTTC. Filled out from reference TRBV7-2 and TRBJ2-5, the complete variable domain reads GAGVSQSPSNKVTEKGKDVELRCDPISGHTALYWYRQSLGQGLEFLIYFQGNSAPDKSGLPSDRFSAERTGGSVSTLTIQRTQQEDSAVYLCASSRAGTSGVYQETQYFGPGTRLLVL.

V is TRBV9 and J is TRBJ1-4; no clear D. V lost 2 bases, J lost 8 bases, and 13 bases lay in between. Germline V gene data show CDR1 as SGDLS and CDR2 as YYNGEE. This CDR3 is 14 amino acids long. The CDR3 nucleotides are TGTGCCAGCAGCGTGAGCGGGGTTGGCGAAAAACTGTTTTTT. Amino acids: CASSVSGVGEKLFF.